Shown below are 15 T cell receptor beta chains from a single sample sequenced in a study of Tregs in tolerant kidney transplant recipients. The assay was immunoSEQ multiplex PCR, and TCRdb's table has in-frame clones only and misses some. This sample has over 85,000 clones, with 90% to 95% found just once. The specimen was CD4+ T cells from blood, collected before the transplant. These TCRs come from a human donor who received a combined kidney and bone marrow transplant.

The chain uses TRBV11-3 and TRBJ2-5; tentatively, D is TRBD2 (7 bases). Trimming removed 5 bases from V and 5 bases from J, with 21 bases in between. The CDR3 is 16 residues long. CDR1 SGHNT and CDR2 YENEEA come from the germline V gene. Here the CDR3 reads CASSGGGGTPWETQYF. CDR3 sequence (DNA): TGTGCCAGCAGCGGGGGGGGCGGGACGCCTTGGGAGACCCAGTACTTC. Full variable domain (missing parts from reference TRBV11-3 and TRBJ2-5): EAGVVQSPRYKIIEKKQPVAFWCNPISGHNTLYWYLQNLGQGPELLIRYENEEAVDDSQLPKDRFSAERLKGVDSTLKIQPAELGDSAVYLCASSGGGGTPWETQYFGPGTRLLVL.

The rearrangement uses TRBV21-1 and TRBJ1-1; TRBD1 reflects the table's D call only, with no check against the DNA. TRBV21-1 is noted as a pseudogene. The CDR3 loop spans 17 amino acids. The CDR3 sequence is CASSKFMKQGRGTEAFF. CDR3 DNA sequence: TGTGCCAGCAGCAAATTCATGAAACAGGGTAGAGGCACTGAAGCTTTCTTT.

CDR3 bases: TGTGCCAGCAGTTACTCGCCGACAGGGGCGAGGAACACCATATATTTT. It specifies CASSYSPTGARNTIYF. The chain is built from TRBV6-5 and TRBJ1-3; 8 nucleotides agree with TRBD1. Germline V gives CDR1 MNHEY, CDR2 SVGAGI. The CDR3 spans 16 residues. V lost 0 bases to trimming and J lost 7 bases; unmatched junction nucleotides: 8.

The CDR3 DNA is TGTGCCTGGAGAAACCGGGACAAGGACCGAGATACGCAGTATTTT. Amino acids: CAWRNRDKDRDTQYF. The chain uses TRBV30 and TRBJ2-3; D is perhaps TRBD1 (6 bases). Trimming pared 3 bases from V and 5 bases from J, leaving 18 bases between. Germline-derived CDR1 and CDR2 are GTSNPN and SVGIG (reference sequence). The CDR3 has 15 residues.

The genes are TRBV18 and TRBJ1-1; a possible D gene is TRBD1 (6 bases). Germline V gene sequence: CDR1 KGHSH, CDR2 LQKENI. This CDR3 is 13 amino acids long. Trimming cost V 6 bases and J 1 base, with 9 bases left between them. CDR3 sequence (DNA): TGTGCCAGCTCGGCGGGGGCGAACACTGAAGCTTTCTTT. The encoded protein is CASSAGANTEAFF.

This clone was seen a single time. V gene TRBV29-1 combines with J gene TRBJ1-1, with 7 bases that match TRBD1. CDR3 length: 14 residues. The J segment lost 6 bases and the V segment lost 2 bases, leaving 9 bases of the junction unmatched. CDR1 and CDR2 from the germline V gene are SQVTM and ANQGSEA. CDR3 nucleotides: TGCAGCGTTGAACGTCCAGGGGGAATCGCTGAAGCTTTCTTT. As protein: CSVERPGGIAEAFF.

This chain links TRBV14 with TRBJ1-3; D call uncertain. Germline V gene lookup returns CDR1 SGHDN and CDR2 FVKESK. V was cut by 4 bases and J by 2 bases, with 15 bases left in between. The CDR3 sequence is 16 residues long. CDR3 sequence (DNA): TGTGCCAGCAGCCCTAGATTACGGATAGCTGGAAACACCATATATTTT. It specifies CASSPRLRIAGNTIYF.

The chain carries TRBV5-1 and TRBJ2-7; a possible D gene is TRBD1 (6 bases). The V gene lost 7 bases and the J gene lost 0 bases, with 14 bases spanning the gap. Germline lookup yields CDR1 SGHRS and CDR2 YFSETQ. This CDR3 comprises 14 residues. This chain's CDR3 is CASGPYRDSYEQYF. CDR3 DNA sequence: TGCGCCAGCGGACCATACAGGGACTCCTACGAGCAGTACTTC. Looking up the rest from reference TRBV5-1 and TRBJ2-7 gives the full variable domain: KAGVTQTPRYLIKTRGQQVTLSCSPISGHRSVSWYQQTPGQGLQFLFEYFSETQRNKGNFPGRFSGRQFSNSRSEMNVSTLELGDSALYLCASGPYRDSYEQYFGPGTRLTVT.

The rearrangement links TRBV6-5 to TRBJ1-2; 8 bases line up with TRBD1. Germline CDR1 MNHEY, CDR2 SVGAGI. V shed 9 bases, J shed 8 bases, and the junction held 5 bases outside the gene matches. The CDR3 is made up of 11 amino acids. CDR3 sequence reads: CASVDRGGYTF. For the CDR3, the DNA is TGTGCCAGTGTCGACAGGGGAGGCTACACCTTC.

V and J are TRBV5-1 and TRBJ2-5, with D possibly TRBD2 on 6 matching bases. This CDR3 comprises 15 residues. The V end lost 3 bases, the J end lost 3 bases, and 15 bases lay between the germline ends. Germline V gene data show CDR1 as SGHRS and CDR2 as YFSETQ. The CDR3 loop reads CASSSLSGLKETQYF. The CDR3 DNA follows: TGCGCCAGCAGCTCGCTTAGCGGATTAAAAGAGACCCAGTACTTC. The variable domain in full, completed from reference TRBV5-1 and TRBJ2-5, reads KAGVTQTPRYLIKTRGQQVTLSCSPISGHRSVSWYQQTPGQGLQFLFEYFSETQRNKGNFPGRFSGRQFSNSRSEMNVSTLELGDSALYLCASSSLSGLKETQYFGPGTRLLVL.

The V gene is TRBV7-3, the J gene TRBJ2-2; 8 bases map to TRBD2. The germline V gene encodes CDR1 SGHTA and CDR2 FQGTGA. The junction had 11 bases not matched to a gene; V was cut back by 6 bases and J by 8 bases. CDR3 size: 15 residues. DNA for the CDR3: TGTGCCAGCAGTCCTCGACTAGCGCTCGGTGGGGAGCTGTTTTTT. It translates to CASSPRLALGGELFF.

The CDR3 protein is CASSFPGGTDTQYF. The CDR3 nucleotides read TGTGCCAGCAGCTTTCCGGGGGGTACAGATACGCAGTATTTT. This sequence joins TRBV7-8 and TRBJ2-3, with TRBD2 matching over 7 bases. Germline V gene data show CDR1 as SGHVS and CDR2 as FQNEAQ. The CDR3 is made up of 14 amino acids. The J segment lost 3 bases and the V segment lost 3 bases, leaving 3 bases of the junction unmatched.

This chain connects TRBV6-6 to TRBJ1-1, with a possible D match to TRBD1 (6 bases). Trimming took off 6 bases at V and 4 bases at J, with 12 bases between the two ends. CDR1 is MNHNY, CDR2 SVGAGI, per germline (reference sequence). The CDR3 has 13 amino acids. CDR3 nucleotides: TGTGCCAGCAGCCTGGACAGACGCACTGAAGCTTTCTTT. It codes for CASSLDRRTEAFF.

The chain recombines TRBV5-1 with TRBJ2-3, with 7 bases fitting TRBD2. There are 16 residues in the CDR3. The germline gives CDR1 SGHRS, CDR2 YFSETQ. J lost 2 bases, V lost 1 base, and 7 bases had no gene match. Here the CDR3 DNA reads TGCGCCAGCAGCTTGAGCGGGGCCTTATACACAGATACGCAGTATTTT. Translating it yields CASSLSGALYTDTQYF.

The CDR3 reads CASSLATGSNTGELFF. The CDR3 nucleotides read TGTGCCAGCAGCTTAGCCACAGGCTCGAACACCGGGGAGCTGTTTTTT. The chain joins TRBV11-2 to TRBJ2-2; possible D gene TRBD1, 5 bases. CDR3 length: 16 residues. V was shortened by 1 base and J by 0 bases, with 9 bases between the two germline ends. The germline V gene encodes CDR1 SGHAT and CDR2 FQNNGV.